The present entry profiles one T cell receptor beta chain with its context. The antigen it binds to is not known. No base quality values were provided; no much bigger clone lies one nucleotide off. Reading from cysteine to phenylalanine, the CDR3 counts 13 amino acids. Solely the CDR3 DNA is kept, with 39 bases framed from the first base. CDR1 and CDR2 were assigned from the germline V gene (reference sequence) as GTSNPN and SVGIG. The germline V end is reduced by 7 bases and the J end by 4 bases; junction bases left unmatched: 10. From alopecia areata patients, peripheral blood was collected along with lesional scalp punch biopsies. PBMCs were separated by density centrifugation and stained for CD3, CD4 and CD8, after which CD4+ and CD8+ T cells were sorted on a FACSAria. The protocol used for the library was the immunoSEQ multiplex PCR assay. RNA was extracted from all samples and reverse transcribed into cDNA as template for TCR sequencing. First-strand cDNA was synthesized with SuperScript III using a 2:1 mix of oligo-dT and random hexamers. A synthetic immune receptor repertoire was used to gauge amplification bias, and whatever bias remained was removed computationally. The paper's processing steps were these. Raw reads were preprocessed to remove errors, and CDR3 was defined according to IMGT conventions as the region from the conserved cysteine to phenylalanine. Clonality was computed by normalizing Shannon entropy by log2 of the number of productive unique TCRs and subtracting the result from 1. CD4 or CD8 identity of scalp clones was inferred by cross-referencing scalp TCRbeta sequences with sorted blood CD4 and CD8 repertoires. The table comes from immuneACCESS by way of TCRdb, which keeps in-frame sequences with V and J called. Part of the clones is missing from these tables; in studies checked, under half for an unresolved V gene and the rest for unknown reasons. The D gene and trimming were derived from the DNA, and the V and J assignments and clone size from that table. For this sample there are fewer than 100,000 clones; 35% to 50% appear just once. The ten largest clones take up 0.7% to 0.95% of the sample.

This sample is part of a study of CD8+ T cells in alopecia areata listed by TCRdb under 2018. About the investigation overall: The treated patients, all with moderate-to-severe alopecia areata, were enrolled in an open-label pilot trial of oral tofacitinib given at 5 to 10 mg twice daily. Tofacitinib was administered for 6 to 18 months, and 6 months of follow-up off drug were then conducted to assess delayed response and recurrence. In both human patients and the C3H/HeJ mouse model, the study applied high-throughput TCRbeta sequencing to look at T cell clonal expansion in alopecia areata. Scalp tissue and sorted CD4+ and CD8+ peripheral blood T cells from patchy and totalis/universalis alopecia areata patients and from healthy controls were covered by human TCRbeta sequencing. Patients on tofacitinib were biopsied at baseline and after 4 and 24 weeks of treatment, and several of the patients also had a later scalp biopsy. Clonality in the scalp was compared among normal scalp (n=4), patchy alopecia areata scalp (n=8), and alopecia totalis/universalis scalp (n=8). RNA was extracted with the PAXgene miRNA kit for fixed scalp, the miRNeasy kit for PBMCs, and the RNeasy kit for mouse skin. TCRbeta CDR3 regions were amplified by immunoSEQ multiplex PCR with 35 Vbeta forward and 13 Jbeta reverse primers. The paper's findings and limits, for the study overall: Resident alphabeta T cells in normal human skin are also sequenced, complicating scalp TCR repertoire analysis, unlike mouse skin dominated by gammadelta T cells. TCR sequences shared between patients were less clear than in mice, possibly partly because of HLA diversity in the patient population. Lesional scalp, especially in alopecia totalis/universalis, showed higher clonality and more expanded CD8+ clones than normal scalp, suggesting antigenic drive.

The sample was CD4+ T cells sorted from blood. This TCR was recovered from a human donor with alopecia areata. This chain joins TRBV30 to TRBJ2-7; 7 nucleotides in the junction match TRBD1. The DNA sequence follows: TGTGCCTCGTCCGGGACAGTGTTGTACGAGCAGTACTTC. It translates to CASSGTVLYEQYF.